These 5 T cell receptor beta chains were sequenced from one sample in a study of CD8+ T cells in alopecia areata. Following RNA extraction, reverse transcription yielded cDNA that acted as the sequencing template. The method was immunoSEQ multiplex PCR; TCRdb's version includes in-frame clones alone and lacks a portion of them. This table has roughly 250,000 clones, about 68% appearing once. The sample was CD4+ T cells sorted from blood, taken at week 0. The source of these receptors is a human donor with alopecia areata.

The V and J genes are TRBV25-1 and TRBJ1-6; D ambiguous. Trimming removed 4 bases at V and 0 bases at J, with 7 bases between. The CDR3 sequence is 15 residues long. Germline V gene lookup returns CDR1 MGHDK and CDR2 SYGVNS. CDR3 DNA sequence: TGTGCCAGCAGTGGGCAGAGCTCCTATAATTCACCCCTCCACTTT. Its translation: CASSGQSSYNSPLHF.

The V and J genes are TRBV12-5 and TRBJ2-5; D gene ambiguous. There are 15 residues in the CDR3. Germline V gene sequence: CDR1 LGHNT, CDR2 FRNRAP. With 1 base removed from V and 2 bases from J, the gap between germline ends came to 11 bases. This CDR3 is CASGLGTEAQETQYF. CDR3 nucleotides: TGTGCTAGTGGTTTGGGTACAGAAGCTCAAGAGACCCAGTACTTC.

This chain uses TRBV6-5 with TRBJ2-7; TRBD2 matches at 9 bases. Germline V gene lookup returns CDR1 MNHEY and CDR2 SVGAGI. There are 15 residues in the CDR3. J gave up 0 bases and V 5 bases, and 5 bases lay outside the gene matches. CDR3 coding DNA: TGTGCCAGCAGTGGCTTTAGCGGGGGCTCCTACGAGCAGTACTTC. This encodes CASSGFSGGSYEQYF.

Points on this clone: Its ends do not fully match the called genes, so a read error is possible. The chain joins TRBV7-9 to TRBJ2-5, with 7 bases fitting TRBD2. The germline V gene has CDR1 SEHNR and CDR2 FQNEAQ (reference sequence). The CDR3 spans 15 residues. CDR3 residues: CASSFAIAGQATQYF. The CDR3 bases are TGTGCCAGCAGCTTCGCAATAGCGGGCCAAGCGACCCAGTACTTC.

The genes are TRBV6-5 and TRBJ2-5; 7 bases are a match to TRBD1. V dropped 2 bases and J dropped 5; count of bases not matched to a gene: 11. The CDR3 consists of 16 residues. Germline V CDR1 and CDR2: MNHEY, SVGAGI. CDR3 sequence reads: CASSYGDRVTKETQYF. For the CDR3, the DNA is TGTGCCAGCAGTTACGGTGACAGGGTGACGAAGGAGACCCAGTACTTC.